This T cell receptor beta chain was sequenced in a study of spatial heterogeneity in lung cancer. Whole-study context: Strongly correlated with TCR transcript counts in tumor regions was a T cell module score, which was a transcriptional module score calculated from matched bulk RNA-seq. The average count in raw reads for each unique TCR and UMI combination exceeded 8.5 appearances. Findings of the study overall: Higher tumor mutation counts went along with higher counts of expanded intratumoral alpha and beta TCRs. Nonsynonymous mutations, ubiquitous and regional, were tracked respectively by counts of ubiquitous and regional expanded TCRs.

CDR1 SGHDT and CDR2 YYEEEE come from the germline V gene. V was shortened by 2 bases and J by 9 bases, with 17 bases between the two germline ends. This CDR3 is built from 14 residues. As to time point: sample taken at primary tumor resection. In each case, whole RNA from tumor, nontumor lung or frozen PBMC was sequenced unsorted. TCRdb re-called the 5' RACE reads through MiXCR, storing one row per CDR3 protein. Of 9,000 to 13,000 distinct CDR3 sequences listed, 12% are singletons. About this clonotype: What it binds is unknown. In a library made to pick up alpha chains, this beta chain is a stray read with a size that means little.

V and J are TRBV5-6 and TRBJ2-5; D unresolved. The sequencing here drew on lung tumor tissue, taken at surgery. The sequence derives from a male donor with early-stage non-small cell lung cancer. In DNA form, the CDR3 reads TGTGCCAGCAGCTTTCCCGCCTACCGACCATCCCAGTACTTC. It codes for CASSFPAYRPSQYF.